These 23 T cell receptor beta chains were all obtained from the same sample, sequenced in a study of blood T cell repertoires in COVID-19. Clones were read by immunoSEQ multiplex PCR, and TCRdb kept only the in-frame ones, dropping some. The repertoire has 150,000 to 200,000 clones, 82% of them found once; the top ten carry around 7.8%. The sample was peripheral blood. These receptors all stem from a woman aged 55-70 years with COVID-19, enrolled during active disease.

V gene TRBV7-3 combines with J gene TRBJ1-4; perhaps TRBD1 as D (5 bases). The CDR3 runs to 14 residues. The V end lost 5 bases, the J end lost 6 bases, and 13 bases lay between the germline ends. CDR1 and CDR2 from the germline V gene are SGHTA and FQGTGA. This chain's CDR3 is CASSPSGGDEKLFF. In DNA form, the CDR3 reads TGTGCCAGCAGCCCGAGCGGGGGGGATGAAAAACTGTTTTTT.

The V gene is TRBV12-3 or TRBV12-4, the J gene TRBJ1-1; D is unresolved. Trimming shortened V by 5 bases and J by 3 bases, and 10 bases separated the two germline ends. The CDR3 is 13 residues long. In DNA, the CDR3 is TGTGCCAGCAGTCTCCATCGGGACACTGAAGCTTTCTTT. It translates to CASSLHRDTEAFF.

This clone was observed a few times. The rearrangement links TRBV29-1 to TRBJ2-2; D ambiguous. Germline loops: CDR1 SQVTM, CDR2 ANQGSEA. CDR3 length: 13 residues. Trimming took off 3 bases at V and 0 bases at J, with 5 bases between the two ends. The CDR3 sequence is CSVDPTNTGELFF. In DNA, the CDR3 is TGCAGCGTTGACCCCACGAACACCGGGGAGCTGTTTTTT.

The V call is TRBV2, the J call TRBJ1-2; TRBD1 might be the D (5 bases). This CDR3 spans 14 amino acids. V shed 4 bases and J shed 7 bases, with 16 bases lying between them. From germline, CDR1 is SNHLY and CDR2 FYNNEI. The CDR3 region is CASSGARQMVGYTF. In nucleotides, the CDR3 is TGTGCCAGCAGTGGAGCTCGACAGATGGTTGGCTACACCTTC.

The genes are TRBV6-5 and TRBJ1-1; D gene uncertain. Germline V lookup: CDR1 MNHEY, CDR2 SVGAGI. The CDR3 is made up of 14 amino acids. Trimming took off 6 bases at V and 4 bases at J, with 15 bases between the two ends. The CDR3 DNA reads TGTGCCAGCAGCCACGAGGTGTGGAGCACTGAAGCTTTCTTT. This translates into CASSHEVWSTEAFF.

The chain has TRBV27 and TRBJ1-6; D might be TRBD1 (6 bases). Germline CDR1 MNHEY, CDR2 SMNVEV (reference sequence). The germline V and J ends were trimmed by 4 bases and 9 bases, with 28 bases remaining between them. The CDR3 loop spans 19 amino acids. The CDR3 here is CASSSSTGSSARISSPLHF. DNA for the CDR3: TGTGCCAGCAGTTCTTCAACAGGGTCGAGTGCGAGAATTAGTTCACCCCTCCACTTT.

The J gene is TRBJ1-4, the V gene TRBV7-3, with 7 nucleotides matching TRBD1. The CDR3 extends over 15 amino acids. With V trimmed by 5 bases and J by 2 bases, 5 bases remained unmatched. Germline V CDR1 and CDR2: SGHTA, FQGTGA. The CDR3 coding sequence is TGTGCCAGCAGCCTCCGACAGGGTACTAATGAAAAACTGTTTTTT. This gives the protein CASSLRQGTNEKLFF.

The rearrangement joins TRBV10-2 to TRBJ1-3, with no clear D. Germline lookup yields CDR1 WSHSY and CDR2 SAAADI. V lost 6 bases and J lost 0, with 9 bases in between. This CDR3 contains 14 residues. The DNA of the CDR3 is TGCGCCAGCAGGGCTGGAGTCTCTGGAAACACCATATATTTT. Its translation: CASRAGVSGNTIYF.

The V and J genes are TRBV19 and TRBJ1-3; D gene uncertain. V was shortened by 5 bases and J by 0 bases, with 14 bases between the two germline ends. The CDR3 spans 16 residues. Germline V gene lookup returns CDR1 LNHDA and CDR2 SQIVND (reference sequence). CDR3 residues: CASSFGSHSSGNTIYF. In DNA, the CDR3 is TGTGCCAGTAGTTTTGGGTCCCACAGCTCTGGAAACACCATATATTTT.

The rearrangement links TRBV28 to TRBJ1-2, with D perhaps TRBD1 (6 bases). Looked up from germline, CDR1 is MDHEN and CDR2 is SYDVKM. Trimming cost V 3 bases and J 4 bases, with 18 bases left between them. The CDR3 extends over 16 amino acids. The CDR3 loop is CASSLSGQGLIYGYTF. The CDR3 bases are TGTGCCAGCAGTTTGAGTGGGCAGGGGCTGATCTATGGCTACACCTTC.

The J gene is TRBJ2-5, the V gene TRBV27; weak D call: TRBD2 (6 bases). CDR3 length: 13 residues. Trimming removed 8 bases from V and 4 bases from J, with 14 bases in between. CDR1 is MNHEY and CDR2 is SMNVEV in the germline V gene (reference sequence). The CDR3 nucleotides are TGTGCCAGCGGAGGGGCTCTGGGAGAGACCCAGTACTTC. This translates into CASGGALGETQYF.

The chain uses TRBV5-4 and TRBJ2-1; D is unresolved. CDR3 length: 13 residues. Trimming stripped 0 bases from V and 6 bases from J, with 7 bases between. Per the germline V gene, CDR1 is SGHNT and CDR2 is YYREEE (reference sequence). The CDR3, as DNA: TGTGCCAGCAGCTTGGCCCTACCCAATGAGCAGTTCTTC. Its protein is CASSLALPNEQFF.

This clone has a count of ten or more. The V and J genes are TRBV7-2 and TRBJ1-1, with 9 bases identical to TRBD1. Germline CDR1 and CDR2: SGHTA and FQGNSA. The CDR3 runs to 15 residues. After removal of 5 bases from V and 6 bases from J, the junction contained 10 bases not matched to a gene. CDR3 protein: CASSATGGLMAEAFF. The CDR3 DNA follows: TGTGCCAGCAGCGCAACAGGGGGCTTGATGGCTGAAGCTTTCTTT.

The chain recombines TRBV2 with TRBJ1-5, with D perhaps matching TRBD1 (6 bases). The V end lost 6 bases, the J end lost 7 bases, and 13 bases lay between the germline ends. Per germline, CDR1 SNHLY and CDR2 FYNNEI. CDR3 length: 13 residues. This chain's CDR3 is CASSQGGLQPQHF. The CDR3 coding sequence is TGTGCCAGCAGCCAAGGGGGTCTCCAGCCCCAGCATTTT.

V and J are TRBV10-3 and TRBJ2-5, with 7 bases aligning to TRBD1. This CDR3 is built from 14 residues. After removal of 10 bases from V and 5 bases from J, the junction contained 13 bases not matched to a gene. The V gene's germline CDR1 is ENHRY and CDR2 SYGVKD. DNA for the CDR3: TGTGCCACCGATGACAGGGACCTTGGGGAGACCCAGTACTTC. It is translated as CATDDRDLGETQYF.

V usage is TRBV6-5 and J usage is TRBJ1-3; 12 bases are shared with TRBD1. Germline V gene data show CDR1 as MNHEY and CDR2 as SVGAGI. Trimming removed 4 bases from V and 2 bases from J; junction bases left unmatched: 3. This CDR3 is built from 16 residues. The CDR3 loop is CASSSGTGGPGNTIYF. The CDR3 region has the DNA TGTGCCAGCAGTTCCGGGACAGGGGGCCCTGGAAACACCATATATTTT.

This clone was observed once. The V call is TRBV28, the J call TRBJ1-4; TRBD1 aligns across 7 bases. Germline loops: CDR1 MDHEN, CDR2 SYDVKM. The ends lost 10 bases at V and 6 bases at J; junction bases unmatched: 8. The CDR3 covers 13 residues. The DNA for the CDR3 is TGTGCCACACGACAGGGAAGCTATGAAAAACTGTTTTTT. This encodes CATRQGSYEKLFF.

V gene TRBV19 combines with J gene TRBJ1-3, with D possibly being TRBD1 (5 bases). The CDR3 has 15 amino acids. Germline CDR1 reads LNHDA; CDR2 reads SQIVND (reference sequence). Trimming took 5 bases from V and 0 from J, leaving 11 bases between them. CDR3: CASSVTGTSGNTIYF. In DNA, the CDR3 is TGTGCCAGTAGTGTCACAGGAACCTCTGGAAACACCATATATTTT.

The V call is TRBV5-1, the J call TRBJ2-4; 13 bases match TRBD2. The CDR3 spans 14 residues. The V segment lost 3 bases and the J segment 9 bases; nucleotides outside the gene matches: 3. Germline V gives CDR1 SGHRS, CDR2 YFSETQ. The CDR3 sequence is CASSSGTSGTIQYF. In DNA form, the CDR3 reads TGCGCCAGCAGCTCAGGGACTAGCGGGACCATTCAGTACTTC.

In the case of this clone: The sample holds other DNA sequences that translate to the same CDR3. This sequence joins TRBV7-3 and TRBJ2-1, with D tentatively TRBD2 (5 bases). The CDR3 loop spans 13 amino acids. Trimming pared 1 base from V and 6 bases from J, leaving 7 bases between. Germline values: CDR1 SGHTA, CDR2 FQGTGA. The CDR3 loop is CASSLNRGNEQFF. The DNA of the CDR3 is TGTGCCAGCAGCTTAAATCGGGGCAATGAGCAGTTCTTC.

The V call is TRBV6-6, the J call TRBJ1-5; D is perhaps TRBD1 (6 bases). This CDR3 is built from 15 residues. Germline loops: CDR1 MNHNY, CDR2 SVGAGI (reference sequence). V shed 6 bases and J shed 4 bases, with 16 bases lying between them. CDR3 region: CASSQIGQPNQPQHF. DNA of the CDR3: TGTGCCAGCAGCCAAATTGGACAGCCTAATCAGCCCCAGCATTTT.

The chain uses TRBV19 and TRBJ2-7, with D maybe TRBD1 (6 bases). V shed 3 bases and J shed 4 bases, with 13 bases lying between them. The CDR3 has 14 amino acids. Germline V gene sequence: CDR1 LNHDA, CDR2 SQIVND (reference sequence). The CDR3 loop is CASSILDRGYEQYF. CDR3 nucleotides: TGTGCCAGTAGTATTCTGGACAGAGGTTACGAGCAGTACTTC.

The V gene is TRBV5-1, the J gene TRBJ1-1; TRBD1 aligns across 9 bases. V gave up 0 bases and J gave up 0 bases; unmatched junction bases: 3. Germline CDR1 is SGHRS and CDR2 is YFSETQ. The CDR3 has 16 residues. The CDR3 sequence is CASSLVGTGLNTEAFF. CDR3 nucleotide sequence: TGCGCCAGCAGCTTGGTGGGGACAGGGTTGAACACTGAAGCTTTCTTT.